The next 18 T cell receptor beta chains were all read from a single sample in a study of Ad26.COV2.S vaccination and SARS-CoV-2 variants. As for treatment: roughly 20 received Ad26.COV2.S at low or high dose, single or two shots; roughly five received placebo; per-sample allocation not given. Collection of the samples took place on day 63 after the first injection of vaccine or placebo. TCRdb's copy holds only in-frame clones and misses some; the assay was immunoSEQ multiplex PCR. This table has about 350,000 clones, about nine tenths appearing once. Material: peripheral blood, obtained in a trial of Ad26.COV2.S vaccine versus placebo. These receptors were taken from a person aged 18 to 59 who received the Ad26.COV2.S COVID-19 vaccine or a placebo.

The chain couples TRBV3-1 (or the pseudogene TRBV3-2) to TRBJ2-2; 7 nucleotides agree with TRBD2. CDR3 length equals 15 residues. V lost 4 bases and J lost 5; bases outside the gene matches: 7. Germline lookup yields CDR1 LGHDT and CDR2 YNNKEL (reference sequence). The CDR3 region is CASSLLADLTGELFF. The CDR3 bases are TGTGCCAGCAGCCTGCTAGCGGACCTTACCGGGGAGCTGTTTTTT.

This chain connects TRBV7-9 to TRBJ2-1, with 7 bases that match TRBD2. The CDR3 extends over 15 amino acids. The germline V gene has CDR1 SEHNR and CDR2 FQNEAQ (reference sequence). V lost 4 bases, J lost 8 bases, and 11 bases stayed unmatched. CDR3 in amino acids: CASSSSRTSPHEQFF. CDR3 nucleotides: TGTGCCAGCAGCTCCTCCCGGACTAGTCCCCATGAGCAGTTCTTC.

This clone was seen a handful of times. The chain recombines TRBV9 with TRBJ2-3; 10 bases align to TRBD1. J was trimmed by 11 bases and V by 0 bases; bases with no gene match: 3. The CDR3 is made up of 13 amino acids. The germline V gene encodes CDR1 SGDLS and CDR2 YYNGEE. The CDR3 DNA reads TGTGCCAGCAGCGTAGTAGGACAGGGGGGGCAGTATTTT. It encodes CASSVVGQGGQYF.

This clone was seen just once. The chain uses TRBV6-5 and TRBJ1-4, with D possibly being TRBD1 (5 bases). The CDR3 is 12 residues long. From germline, CDR1 is MNHEY and CDR2 SVGAGI. Trimming cost V 8 bases and J 11 bases, with 15 bases left between them. As DNA, the CDR3 is TGTGCCAGCCTGGAGGCTTGGGGGAAACTGTTTTTT. As protein: CASLEAWGKLFF.

This clone was seen only once. The gene calls are TRBV28 and TRBJ1-4; a possible D gene is TRBD1 (5 bases). Germline loops: CDR1 MDHEN, CDR2 SYDVKM. V lost 10 bases, J lost 5 bases, and 20 bases lay in between. CDR3 size: 15 residues. This CDR3 reads CATLLRAGWNEKLFF. CDR3 in DNA: TGTGCCACCCTGCTCAGGGCGGGTTGGAATGAAAAACTGTTTTTT.

This clone was detected only a few times. The chain couples TRBV5-3 to TRBJ2-7; no clear D. TRBV5-3 is known as an ORF, though its function is uncertain. V lost 1 base and J 2 bases, leaving 7 bases between the germline ends. The CDR3 totals 13 residues. CDR3 protein: CARSLQIPYEQYF. The CDR3 DNA follows: TGTGCCAGAAGCTTGCAGATCCCCTACGAGCAGTACTTC.

The gene calls are TRBV11-1 and TRBJ2-3, with TRBD1 as a possible D gene (6 bases). Trimming removed 5 bases from V and 4 bases from J, with 16 bases in between. Germline CDR1 reads SGHAT; CDR2 reads FQDESV (reference sequence). CDR3 length: 15 residues. The CDR3 DNA sequence: TGTGCCAGCAGCGCCTGGGGCAGGGGCGCAGATACGCAGTATTTT. Protein product: CASSAWGRGADTQYF.

The rearrangement uses TRBV27 and TRBJ1-1; the D gene is possibly TRBD1 (5 bases). This CDR3 comprises 14 residues. The germline gives CDR1 MNHEY, CDR2 SMNVEV (reference sequence). Trimming stripped 2 bases from V and 3 bases from J, with 10 bases between. In DNA form, the CDR3 reads TGTGCCAGCAGTTTAGTCAGGGAGGACACTGAAGCTTTCTTT. It is translated as CASSLVREDTEAFF.

Only one count was recorded for this clone. The rearrangement joins TRBV5-4 to TRBJ2-7, with D maybe TRBD1 (6 bases). The germline V gene encodes CDR1 SGHNT and CDR2 YYREEE (reference sequence). The CDR3 is 14 residues long. V dropped 2 bases and J dropped 0 bases, with 9 bases sitting between them. The CDR3 bases are TGTGCCAGCAGCTTCGGGACAAGCTCCTACGAGCAGTACTTC. Its translation: CASSFGTSSYEQYF.

The chain uses TRBV7-6 and TRBJ1-3; D might be TRBD1 (5 bases). Trimming pared 2 bases from V and 4 bases from J, leaving 18 bases between. This CDR3 contains 17 residues. Germline CDR1 SGHVS, CDR2 FNYEAQ. This CDR3 is CASSLHRISNAGNTIYF. CDR3 in DNA: TGTGCCAGCAGCTTACACAGGATCAGCAACGCGGGAAACACCATATATTTT. The whole variable domain, remainder taken from reference TRBV7-6 and TRBJ1-3, is GAGVSQSPRYKVTKRGQDVALRCDPISGHVSLYWYRQALGQGPEFLTYFNYEAQQDKSGLPNDRFSAERPEGSISTLTIQRTEQRDSAMYRCASSLHRISNAGNTIYFGEGSWLTVV.

The chain recombines TRBV6-4 with TRBJ1-2, with 9 bases that match TRBD1. V lost 6 bases and J lost 4; bases outside the gene matches: 6. The V gene's germline CDR1 is MRHNA and CDR2 SNTAGT. The CDR3 spans 14 residues. The chain's CDR3 is CASRPGTGSYGYTF. CDR3 in DNA: TGTGCCAGCAGACCCGGGACAGGGTCCTATGGCTACACCTTC.

This clone was seen more than once but under ten times. The rearrangement joins TRBV3-1 (or the pseudogene TRBV3-2) to TRBJ2-1; 8 positions agree with TRBD2. The CDR3 runs to 18 residues. Per the germline V gene, CDR1 is LGHDT and CDR2 is YNNKEL (reference sequence). After removal of 1 base from V and 0 bases from J, the junction contained 8 bases not matched to a gene. This chain's CDR3 is CASSQVRLAFSSYNEQFF. DNA of the CDR3: TGTGCCAGCAGCCAAGTCAGACTAGCGTTTAGCTCCTACAATGAGCAGTTCTTC.

This chain uses TRBV11-3 with TRBJ2-2; no clear D. The V end was cut by 0 bases, the J end by 3 bases, with 5 bases between. Germline CDR1 is SGHNT and CDR2 is YENEEA. CDR3 length: 14 amino acids. CDR3 residues: CASSLESHTGELFF. The CDR3 nucleotides read TGTGCCAGCAGCTTAGAAAGTCACACCGGGGAGCTGTTTTTT.

This clone has just one count. The J gene is TRBJ1-5, the V gene TRBV19; TRBD1 matches 8 bases. Germline trimming cut 4 bases from V and 2 bases from J; bases unmatched to any gene: 7. CDR3 size: 16 residues. Germline loops: CDR1 LNHDA, CDR2 SQIVND (reference sequence). The DNA for the CDR3 is TGTGCCAGTAGTACCCCATCGACAGGGGGCAATCAGCCCCAGCATTTT. Protein product: CASSTPSTGGNQPQHF. The variable domain in full, with the rest retrieved from reference TRBV19 and TRBJ1-5, is DGGITQSPKYLFRKEGQNVTLSCEQNLNHDAMYWYRQDPGQGLRLIYYSQIVNDFQKGDIAEGYSVSREKKESFPLTVTSAQKNPTAFYLCASSTPSTGGNQPQHFGDGTRLSIL.

J is TRBJ2-1 and V is TRBV7-6; weak D call: TRBD1 (6 bases). Trimming left V 3 bases short and J 8 bases short, with 14 bases between. From germline, CDR1 is SGHVS and CDR2 FNYEAQ. The CDR3 length is 14 residues. This chain's CDR3 is CASSLSQGWDEQFF. CDR3 in DNA: TGTGCCAGCAGCTTGTCACAGGGTTGGGATGAGCAGTTCTTC.

The V gene is TRBV7-9, the J gene TRBJ2-5; 9 bases agree with TRBD1. The J segment lost 1 base and the V segment lost 1 base, leaving 13 bases of the junction unmatched. Germline V gene data show CDR1 as SEHNR and CDR2 as FQNEAQ (reference sequence). The CDR3 has 19 amino acids. The CDR3 region is CASSLGRRSGQGFQETQYF. CDR3 coding DNA: TGTGCCAGCAGCTTAGGGAGGCGTTCGGGACAGGGCTTCCAAGAGACCCAGTACTTC. Filled out from reference TRBV7-9 and TRBJ2-5, the complete variable domain reads DTGVSQNPRHKITKRGQNVTFRCDPISEHNRLYWYRQTLGQGPEFLTYFQNEAQLEKSRLLSDRFSAERPKGSFSTLEIQRTEQGDSAMYLCASSLGRRSGQGFQETQYFGPGTRLLVL.

This chain joins TRBV6-2 or TRBV6-3 and TRBJ2-7, with TRBD1 identical over 7 bases. In germline, CDR1 is MNHEY, CDR2 SVGEGT. The CDR3 consists of 13 residues. The J segment lost 4 bases and the V segment lost 5 bases, leaving 5 bases of the junction unmatched. The chain's CDR3 is CASSKTGKYEQYF. The CDR3 DNA reads TGTGCCAGCAGTAAGACAGGGAAATACGAGCAGTACTTC.

The rearrangement links TRBV27 to TRBJ1-2; D is perhaps TRBD1 (6 bases). Germline CDR1 reads MNHEY; CDR2 reads SMNVEV (reference sequence). The CDR3 runs to 14 residues. V was clipped by 3 bases and J by 3 bases, with 11 bases between them. DNA for the CDR3: TGTGCCAGCAGTTTGGCGGGGGCTGACTATGGCTACACCTTC. Amino acids: CASSLAGADYGYTF.